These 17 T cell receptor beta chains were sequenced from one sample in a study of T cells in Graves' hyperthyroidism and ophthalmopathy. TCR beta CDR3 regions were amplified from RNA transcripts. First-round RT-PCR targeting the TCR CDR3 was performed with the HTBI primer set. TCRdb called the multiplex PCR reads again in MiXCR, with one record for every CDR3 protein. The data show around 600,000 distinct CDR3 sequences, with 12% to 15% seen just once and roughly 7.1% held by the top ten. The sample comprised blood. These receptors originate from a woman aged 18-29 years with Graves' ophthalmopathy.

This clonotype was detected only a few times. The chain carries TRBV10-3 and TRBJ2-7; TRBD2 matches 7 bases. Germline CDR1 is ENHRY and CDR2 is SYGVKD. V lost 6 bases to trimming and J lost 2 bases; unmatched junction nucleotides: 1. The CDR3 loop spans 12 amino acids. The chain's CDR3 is CAISGLAYEQYF. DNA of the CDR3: TGTGCCATCAGCGGACTAGCCTACGAGCAGTACTTC.

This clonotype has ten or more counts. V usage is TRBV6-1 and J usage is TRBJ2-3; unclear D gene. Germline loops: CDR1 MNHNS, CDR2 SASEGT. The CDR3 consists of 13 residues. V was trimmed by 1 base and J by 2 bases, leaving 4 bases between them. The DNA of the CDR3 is TGTGCCAGCAGTGAAGGTCACACAGATACGCAGTATTTT. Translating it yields CASSEGHTDTQYF.

CDR3 region: CASTVDATNEKLFF. The CDR3 DNA is TGTGCCAGTACCGTCGATGCAACTAATGAAAAACTGTTTTTT. The chain recombines TRBV19 with TRBJ1-4, with no clear D. The CDR3 is 14 amino acids. Germline CDR1 reads LNHDA; CDR2 reads SQIVND (reference sequence). V was cut by 7 bases and J by 0 bases, with 9 bases left in between.

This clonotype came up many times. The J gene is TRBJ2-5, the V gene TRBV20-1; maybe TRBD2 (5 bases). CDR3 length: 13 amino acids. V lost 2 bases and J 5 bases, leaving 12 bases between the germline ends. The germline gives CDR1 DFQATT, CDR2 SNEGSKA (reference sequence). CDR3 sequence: CSARSGSPETQYF. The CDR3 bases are TGCAGTGCTAGATCGGGATCGCCGGAGACCCAGTACTTC.

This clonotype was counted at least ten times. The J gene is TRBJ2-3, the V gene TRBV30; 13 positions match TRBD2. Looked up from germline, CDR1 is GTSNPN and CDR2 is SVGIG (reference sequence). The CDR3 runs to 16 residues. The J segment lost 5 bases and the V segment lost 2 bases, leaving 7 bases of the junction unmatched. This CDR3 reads CAWSPGLAGDGDTQYF. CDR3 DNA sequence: TGTGCCTGGAGTCCAGGACTAGCGGGAGACGGAGATACGCAGTATTTT.

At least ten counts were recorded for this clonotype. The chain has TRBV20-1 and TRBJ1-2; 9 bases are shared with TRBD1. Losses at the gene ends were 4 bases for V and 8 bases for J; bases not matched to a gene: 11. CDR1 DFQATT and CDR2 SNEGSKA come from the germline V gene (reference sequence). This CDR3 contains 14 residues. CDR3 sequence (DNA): TGCAGTGCTACCATGTCGACAGGGGGTAACGGCTACACCTTC. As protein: CSATMSTGGNGYTF.

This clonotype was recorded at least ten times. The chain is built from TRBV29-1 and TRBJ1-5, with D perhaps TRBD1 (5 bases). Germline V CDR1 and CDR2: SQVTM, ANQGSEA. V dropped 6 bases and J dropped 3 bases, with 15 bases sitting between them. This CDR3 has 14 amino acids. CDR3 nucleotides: TGCAGCGTACGGGACGGCGGTATCAATCAGCCCCAGCATTTT. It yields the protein CSVRDGGINQPQHF. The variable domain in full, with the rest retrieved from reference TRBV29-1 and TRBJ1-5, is SAVISQKPSRDICQRGTSLTIQCQVDSQVTMMFWYRQQPGQSLTLIATANQGSEATYESGFVIDKFPISRPNLTFSTLTVSNMSPEDSSIYLCSVRDGGINQPQHFGDGTRLSIL.

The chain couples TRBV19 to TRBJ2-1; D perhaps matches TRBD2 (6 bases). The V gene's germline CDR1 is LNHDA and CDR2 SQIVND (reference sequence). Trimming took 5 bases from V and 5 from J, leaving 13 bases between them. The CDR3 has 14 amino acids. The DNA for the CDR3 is TGTGCCAGTAGTCGGGGGAGTGTGAACAATGAGCAGTTCTTC. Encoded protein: CASSRGSVNNEQFF. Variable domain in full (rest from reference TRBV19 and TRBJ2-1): DGGITQSPKYLFRKEGQNVTLSCEQNLNHDAMYWYRQDPGQGLRLIYYSQIVNDFQKGDIAEGYSVSREKKESFPLTVTSAQKNPTAFYLCASSRGSVNNEQFFGPGTRLTVL.

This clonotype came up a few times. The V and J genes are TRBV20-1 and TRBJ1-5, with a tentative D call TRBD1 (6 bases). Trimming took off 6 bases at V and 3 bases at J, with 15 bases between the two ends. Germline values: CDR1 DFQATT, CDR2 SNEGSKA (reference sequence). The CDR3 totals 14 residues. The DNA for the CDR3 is TGCAGTGCCCGGTGGGGGGGGGCCAATCAGCCCCAGCATTTT. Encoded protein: CSARWGGANQPQHF.

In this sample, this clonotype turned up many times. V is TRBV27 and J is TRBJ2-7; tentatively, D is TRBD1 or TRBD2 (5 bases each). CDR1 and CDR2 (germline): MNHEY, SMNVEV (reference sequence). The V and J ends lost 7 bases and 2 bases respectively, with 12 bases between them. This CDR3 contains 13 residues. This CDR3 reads CASTGQGAYEQYF. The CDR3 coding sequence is TGTGCCAGCACAGGGCAGGGAGCCTACGAGCAGTACTTC.

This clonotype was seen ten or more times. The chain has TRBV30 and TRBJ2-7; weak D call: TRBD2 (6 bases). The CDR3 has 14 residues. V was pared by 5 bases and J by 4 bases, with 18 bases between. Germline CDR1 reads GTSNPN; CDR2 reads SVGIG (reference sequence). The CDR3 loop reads CAWGRTIPTYEQYF. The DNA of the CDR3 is TGTGCCTGGGGACGGACTATTCCTACTTACGAGCAGTACTTC.

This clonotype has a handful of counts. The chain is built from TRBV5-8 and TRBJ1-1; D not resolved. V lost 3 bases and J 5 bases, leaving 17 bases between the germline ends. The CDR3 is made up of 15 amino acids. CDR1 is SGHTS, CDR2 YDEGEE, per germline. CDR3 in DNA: TGTGCCAGCAGCTCGGGCCGATTTGGCAGGACTGAAGCTTTCTTT. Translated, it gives CASSSGRFGRTEAFF.

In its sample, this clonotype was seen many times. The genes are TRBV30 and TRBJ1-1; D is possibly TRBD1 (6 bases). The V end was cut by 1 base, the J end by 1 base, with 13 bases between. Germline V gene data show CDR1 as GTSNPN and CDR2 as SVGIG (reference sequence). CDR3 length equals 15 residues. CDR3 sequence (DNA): TGTGCCTGGAGTGCCTACAGGGTTCGGAACACTGAAGCTTTCTTT. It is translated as CAWSAYRVRNTEAFF.

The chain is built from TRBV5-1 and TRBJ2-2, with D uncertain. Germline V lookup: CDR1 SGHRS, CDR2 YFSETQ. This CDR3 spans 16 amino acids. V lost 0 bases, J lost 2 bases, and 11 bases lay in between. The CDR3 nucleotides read TGCGCCAGCAGCTTGGCCCCAGGAACTAACACCGGGGAGCTGTTTTTT. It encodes CASSLAPGTNTGELFF.

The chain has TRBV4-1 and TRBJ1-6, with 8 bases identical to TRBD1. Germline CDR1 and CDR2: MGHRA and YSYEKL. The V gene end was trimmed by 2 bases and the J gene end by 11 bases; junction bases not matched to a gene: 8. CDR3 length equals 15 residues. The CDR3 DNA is TGCGCCAGCAGCCAACCCCGACAGGGGCAGACACCCCTCCACTTT. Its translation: CASSQPRQGQTPLHF.

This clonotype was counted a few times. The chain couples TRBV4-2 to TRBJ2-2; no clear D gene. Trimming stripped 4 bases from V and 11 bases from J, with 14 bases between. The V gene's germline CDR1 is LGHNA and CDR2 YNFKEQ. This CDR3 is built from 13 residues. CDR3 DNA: TGTGCCAGCAGCCCCCAGAGACGGGTTGAGCTGTTTTTT. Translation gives CASSPQRRVELFF.

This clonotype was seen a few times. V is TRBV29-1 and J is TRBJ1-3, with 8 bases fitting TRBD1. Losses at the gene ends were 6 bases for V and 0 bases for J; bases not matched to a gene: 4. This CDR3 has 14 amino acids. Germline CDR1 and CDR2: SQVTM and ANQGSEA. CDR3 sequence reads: CSVWTGNSGNTIYF. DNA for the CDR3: TGCAGCGTGTGGACAGGGAACTCTGGAAACACCATATATTTT.